The following is a TCR beta chain sequence with its context. Antigen specificity is unknown. The CDR3 contains 15 residues. CDR1 and CDR2 from the germline V gene are SEHNR and FQNEAQ (reference sequence). J was trimmed by 3 bases and V by 4 bases; bases with no gene match: 5. This specimen belongs to a study of T cell responses to AZD1222 COVID-19 vaccine. Produced via immunoSEQ multiplex PCR; TCRdb's table is partial and in-frame only. In the table there are 100,000 to 150,000 clones, around 80% of which are singletons. General study findings and limits: Females made up more of the donors, who were largely white British, and clonal diversity may have come out too low. Repertoire sampling occurred only after the peak T cell response.

This TCR derives from an adult who received the AZD1222 COVID-19 vaccine. This chain joins TRBV7-9 and TRBJ2-3, with 9 positions matching TRBD1. This material consisted of peripheral blood, taken 28 days after the second AZD1222 dose. CDR3 residues: CASSSGQGQTDTQYF. The CDR3 DNA reads TGTGCCAGCAGCTCGGGACAGGGACAGACAGATACGCAGTATTTT.